This paragraph covers one T cell receptor (beta chain) sequence. This clonotype was recorded at least ten times. Its antigen has not been determined. Base qualities were left out, and no much larger clone turns up one base away. Library preparation was by multiplex PCR. For sequencing, an Illumina HiSeq 4000 was employed. CDR3 regions were amplified by Arm-PCR with iRepertoire HTBI primers to construct TCR beta libraries. Before sequencing, the PCR products went through gel purification. From the authors' description of their analysis: Gene usage analysis of CDR3 amino acid clonotypes used the approximately 62 TRBV and around 14 TRBJ segments found across samples. Filtered high-quality paired reads were merged into contigs using COPE and FqMerger. BLAST was used to align contigs to IMGT TRBV, TRBD and TRBJ reference genes, and CDR3 was defined according to IMGT. Clonotypes above 0.1% frequency were classified as highly expanded clones. Repertoire diversity was measured by Shannon entropy, and V-J evenness by the Gini coefficient. Public clonotypes were defined as clonotypes shared by more than one individual. In TCRdb, the public reads were trimmed at Q25 with fastp and aligned with MiXCR, with productive beta chains retained. CDR3 protein sequences are deduplicated, and each keeps its most common genes and DNA. The V and J calls were not made by the authors but by TCRdb's processing. Counted in this sample were fewer than 450,000 distinct CDR3 sequences; about 20% of them appeared once. Of the sample, around 20% falls within the top ten clones.

From the cysteine up to the phenylalanine, the CDR3 has a length of 15 residues. Solely the CDR3 DNA is kept, with 45 bases framed from the first base. For CDR1 and CDR2, the germline V gene lists SGHTA and FQGNSA. V is pared back by 1 base and J by 5 bases, with 14 bases lying between the germline termini. This specimen comes from a study of regulatory T cells in long-lasting Graves disease (TCRdb year 2021). Study-wide context: Persistent Graves' disease was defined as antithyroid drug treatment for over 5 years with persistently positive TSH receptor autoantibodies. Patients with persistent Graves' disease were compared with patients with newly diagnosed Graves' disease using TCR sequencing and RNA sequencing of peripheral blood. The study was conducted in China and was registered as a clinical trial. TCR sequencing covered some 13 persistent and about 20 newly diagnosed Graves' disease patients, some 33 samples in total. Antithyroid drugs had been taken for about 10.3 years on average by persistent Graves' disease patients in the clinical cohort. Study-wide findings and limitations: TRBV28, TRBJ1-2 and TRBJ2-5 were preferentially used in persistent disease, while TRBV20-1 and TRBJ2-1 were favored in newly diagnosed disease. As a limitation, the authors acknowledged that the small sample size may reduce accuracy. Compared with newly diagnosed patients, persistent Graves' disease patients had lower TCR Shannon entropy and fewer highly expanded clones, which suggests clonal expansion. Peripheral blood alone was examined, since thyroid tissue, which constituted the primary lesion, could not be accessed. More public clonotypes were shared among persistent patients (fewer than 3,000) than among newly diagnosed patients (966). Sequencing and analysis were limited to the TCR beta chain.

The time point label, as the study defines it: persistent/refractory GD, antithyroid drugs over 5 years with positive TRAb. RNA was extracted from PBMCs in TRIzol for both TCR sequencing and RNA sequencing. Graves' disease was diagnosed according to American Thyroid Association guidelines. The patients came from an endocrinology department in Xi'an, China. Each patient gave about 9.1 milliliters of peripheral blood, collected in an EDTA anticoagulant tube. Ficoll Paque Plus density gradient separation was used to isolate PBMCs, and no additional T cell sorting was done. RNA quality was checked with an Agilent 2100 Bioanalyzer and agarose gel, and concentration with a NanoDrop 2000.

The chain was built from TRBV7-2 and TRBJ1-2, with an unclear D gene assignment. The material sequenced was peripheral blood mononuclear cells (PBMCs), taken when the disease was refractory, from a patient treated with antithyroid drugs. This TCR was recovered from a female donor with Graves disease. CDR3 loop: CASSLGSRDTYGYTF. In nucleotides, the sequence is TGTGCCAGCAGCTTAGGTTCCCGGGATACTTATGGCTACACCTTC.